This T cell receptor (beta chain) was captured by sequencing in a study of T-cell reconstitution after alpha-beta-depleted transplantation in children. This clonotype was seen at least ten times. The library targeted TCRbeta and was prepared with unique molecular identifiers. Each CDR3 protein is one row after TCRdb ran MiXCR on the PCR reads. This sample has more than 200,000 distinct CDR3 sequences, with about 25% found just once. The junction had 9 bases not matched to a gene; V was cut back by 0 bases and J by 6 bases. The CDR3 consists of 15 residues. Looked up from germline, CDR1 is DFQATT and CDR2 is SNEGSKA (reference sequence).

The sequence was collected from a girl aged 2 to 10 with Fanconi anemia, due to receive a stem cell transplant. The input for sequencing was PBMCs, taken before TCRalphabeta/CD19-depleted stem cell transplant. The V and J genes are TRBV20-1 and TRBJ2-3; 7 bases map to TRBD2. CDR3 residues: CSARDLAVLRDTQYF. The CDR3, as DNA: TGCAGTGCTAGAGACCTAGCGGTCCTTCGGGATACGCAGTATTTT.